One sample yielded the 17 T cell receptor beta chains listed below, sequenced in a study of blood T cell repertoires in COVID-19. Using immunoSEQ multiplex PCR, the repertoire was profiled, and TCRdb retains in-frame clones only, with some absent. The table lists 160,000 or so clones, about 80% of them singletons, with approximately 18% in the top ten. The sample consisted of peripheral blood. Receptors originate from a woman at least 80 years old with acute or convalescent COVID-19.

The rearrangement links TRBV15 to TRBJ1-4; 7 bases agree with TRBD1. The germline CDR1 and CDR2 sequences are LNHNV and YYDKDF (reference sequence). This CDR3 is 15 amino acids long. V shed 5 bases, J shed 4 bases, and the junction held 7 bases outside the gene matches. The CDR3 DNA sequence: TGTGCCACCAGCGGGTGGGACAGACTTAATGAAAAACTGTTTTTT. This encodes CATSGWDRLNEKLFF.

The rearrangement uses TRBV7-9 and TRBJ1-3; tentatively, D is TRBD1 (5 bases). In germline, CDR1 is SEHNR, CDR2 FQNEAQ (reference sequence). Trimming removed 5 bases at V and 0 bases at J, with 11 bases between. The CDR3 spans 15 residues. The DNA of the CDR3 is TGTGCCAGCAGCCTACGACAGAGCTCTGGAAACACCATATATTTT. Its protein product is CASSLRQSSGNTIYF.

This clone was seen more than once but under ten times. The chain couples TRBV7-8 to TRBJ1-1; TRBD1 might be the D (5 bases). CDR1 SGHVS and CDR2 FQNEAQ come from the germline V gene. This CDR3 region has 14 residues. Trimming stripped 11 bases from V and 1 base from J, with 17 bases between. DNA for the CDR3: TGTGCCTCATTGGTTTCAGGGCGGAACACTGAAGCTTTCTTT. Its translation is CASLVSGRNTEAFF.

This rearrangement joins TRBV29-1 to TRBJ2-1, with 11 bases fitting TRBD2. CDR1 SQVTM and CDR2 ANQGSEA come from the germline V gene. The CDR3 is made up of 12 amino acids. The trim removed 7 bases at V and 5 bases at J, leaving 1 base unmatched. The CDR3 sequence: CSGGLADNEQFF. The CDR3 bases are TGCAGCGGGGGACTAGCGGACAATGAGCAGTTCTTC.

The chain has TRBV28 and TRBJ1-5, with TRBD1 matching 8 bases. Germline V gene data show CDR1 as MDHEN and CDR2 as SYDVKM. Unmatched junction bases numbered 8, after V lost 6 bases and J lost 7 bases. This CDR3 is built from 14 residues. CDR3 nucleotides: TGTGCCAGCAGGTCAGGGGGCGCGAGACAGCCCCAGCATTTT. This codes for CASRSGGARQPQHF.

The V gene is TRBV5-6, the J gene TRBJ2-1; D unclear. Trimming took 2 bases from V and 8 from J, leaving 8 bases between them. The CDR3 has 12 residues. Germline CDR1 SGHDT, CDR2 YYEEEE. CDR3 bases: TGTGCCAGCAGCTTCCAGGCCGATGAGCAGTTCTTC. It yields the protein CASSFQADEQFF.

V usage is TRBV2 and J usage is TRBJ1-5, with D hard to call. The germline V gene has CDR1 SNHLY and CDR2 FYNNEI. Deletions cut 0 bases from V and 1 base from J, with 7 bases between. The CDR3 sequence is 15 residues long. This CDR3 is CASSEAGPSNQPQHF. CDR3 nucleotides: TGTGCCAGCAGTGAAGCTGGGCCGAGCAATCAGCCCCAGCATTTT.

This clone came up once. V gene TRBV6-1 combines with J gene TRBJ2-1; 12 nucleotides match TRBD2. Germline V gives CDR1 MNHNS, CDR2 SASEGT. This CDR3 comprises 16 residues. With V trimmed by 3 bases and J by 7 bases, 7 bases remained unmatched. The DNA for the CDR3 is TGTGCCAGCAGTGACCCTAGCGGGGGGGCCGGGAATGAGCAGTTCTTC. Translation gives CASSDPSGGAGNEQFF.

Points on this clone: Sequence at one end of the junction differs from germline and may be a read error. CDR3 coding DNA: TGCGCCAGCGGGACAGGGCCTTTGAATGGGCAGTTCTTC. This gives the protein CASGTGPLNGQFF. This chain uses TRBV10-1 with TRBJ2-1; 9 nucleotides agree with TRBD1. The CDR3 sequence is 13 residues long. The V gene's germline CDR1 is WNHNN and CDR2 SYGVQD (reference sequence).

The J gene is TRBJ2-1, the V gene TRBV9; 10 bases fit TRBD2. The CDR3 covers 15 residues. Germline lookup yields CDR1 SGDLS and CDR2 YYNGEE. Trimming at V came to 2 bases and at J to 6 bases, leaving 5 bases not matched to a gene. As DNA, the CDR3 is TGTGCCAGCAGCGTCGTGCTAGCGGGAGTCAATGAGCAGTTCTTC. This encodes CASSVVLAGVNEQFF. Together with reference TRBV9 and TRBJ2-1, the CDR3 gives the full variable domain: DSGVTQTPKHLITATGQRVTLRCSPRSGDLSVYWYQQSLDQGLQFLIQYYNGEERAKGNILERFSAQQFPDLHSELNLSSLELGDSALYFCASSVVLAGVNEQFFGPGTRLTVL.

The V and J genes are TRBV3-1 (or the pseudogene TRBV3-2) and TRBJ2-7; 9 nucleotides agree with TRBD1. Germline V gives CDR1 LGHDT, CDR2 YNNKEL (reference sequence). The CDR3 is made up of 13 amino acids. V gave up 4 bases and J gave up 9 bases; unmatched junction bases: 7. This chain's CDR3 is CASSLFTGGWQYF. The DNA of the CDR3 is TGTGCCAGCAGCCTCTTCACAGGGGGCTGGCAGTACTTC.

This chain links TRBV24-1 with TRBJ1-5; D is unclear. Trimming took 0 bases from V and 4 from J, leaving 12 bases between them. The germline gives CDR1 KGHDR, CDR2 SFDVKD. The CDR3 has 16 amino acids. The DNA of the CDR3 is TGTGCCACCAGTGATTTGCTAACAGCTTTTAATCAGCCCCAGCATTTT. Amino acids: CATSDLLTAFNQPQHF.

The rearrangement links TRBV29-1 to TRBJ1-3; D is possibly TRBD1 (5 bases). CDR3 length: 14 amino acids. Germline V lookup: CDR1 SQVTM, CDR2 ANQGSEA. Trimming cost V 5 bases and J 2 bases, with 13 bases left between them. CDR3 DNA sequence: TGCAGCGTTCGTGGGGGGGAACCTGGAAACACCATATATTTT. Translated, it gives CSVRGGEPGNTIYF.

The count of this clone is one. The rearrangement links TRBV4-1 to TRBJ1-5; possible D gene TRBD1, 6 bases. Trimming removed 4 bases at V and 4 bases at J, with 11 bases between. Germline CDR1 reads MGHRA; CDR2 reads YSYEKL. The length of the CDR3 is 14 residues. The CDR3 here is CASSLGTQNQPQHF. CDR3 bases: TGCGCCAGCAGCCTCGGGACACAAAATCAGCCCCAGCATTTT.

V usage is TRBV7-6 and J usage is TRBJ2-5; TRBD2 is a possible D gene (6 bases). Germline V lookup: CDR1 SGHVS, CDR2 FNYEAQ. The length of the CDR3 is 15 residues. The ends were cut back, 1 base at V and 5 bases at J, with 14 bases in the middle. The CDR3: CASSLVGGMVETQYF. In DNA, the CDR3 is TGTGCCAGCAGCTTAGTAGGCGGGATGGTGGAGACCCAGTACTTC.

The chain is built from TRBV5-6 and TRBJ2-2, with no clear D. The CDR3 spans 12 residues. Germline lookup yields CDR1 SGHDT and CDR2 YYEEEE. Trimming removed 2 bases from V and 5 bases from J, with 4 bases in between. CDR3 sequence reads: CASSFSTGELFF. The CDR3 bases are TGTGCCAGCAGCTTTTCGACCGGGGAGCTGTTTTTT.

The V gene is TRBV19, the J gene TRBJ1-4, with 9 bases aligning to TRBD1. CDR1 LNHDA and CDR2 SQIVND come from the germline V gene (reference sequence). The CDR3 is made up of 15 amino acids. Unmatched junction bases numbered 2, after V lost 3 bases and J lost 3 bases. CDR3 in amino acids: CASSIRDRANEKLFF. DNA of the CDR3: TGTGCCAGTAGTATCCGGGACAGGGCTAATGAAAAACTGTTTTTT.